The 22 T cell receptor beta chains below all came from one sample that was sequenced in a study of blood T cell repertoires in COVID-19. Libraries were prepared by immunoSEQ multiplex PCR; TCRdb keeps only in-frame clonotypes and omits some of them. This table has about 100,000 clones, roughly 90% appearing once. The sequenced material came from peripheral blood. Receptor source: a human donor with active COVID-19. The donor label of this sample is uncertain.

The chain links TRBV12-5 to TRBJ2-7; 7 bases match TRBD1. Germline V gene sequence: CDR1 LGHNT, CDR2 FRNRAP. CDR3 length equals 20 residues. V lost 0 bases, J lost 1 base, and 18 bases stayed unmatched. The CDR3 is CASGLVDRSANPLASYEQYF. CDR3 DNA sequence: TGTGCTAGTGGTTTGGTGGACAGGTCTGCTAATCCGTTGGCGTCCTACGAGCAGTACTTC.

The chain is built from TRBV4-1 and TRBJ1-2; D is undetermined. Between the trimmed V and J ends, which lost 3 bases and 3 bases, there was a span of 11 bases. Germline V gene lookup returns CDR1 MGHRA and CDR2 YSYEKL. CDR3 length: 14 residues. The CDR3 spells CASSHSHGDYGYTF. Here the CDR3 DNA reads TGCGCCAGCAGCCATAGCCACGGCGACTATGGCTACACCTTC.

V usage is TRBV30 and J usage is TRBJ1-6, with D unclear. V was cut by 0 bases and J by 13 bases, with 7 bases left in between. Germline V gene sequence: CDR1 GTSNPN, CDR2 SVGIG (reference sequence). CDR3 length: 11 residues. Here the CDR3 reads CAWSVEVPLHF. In DNA form, the CDR3 reads TGTGCCTGGAGTGTGGAGGTCCCCCTCCACTTT.

The V and J genes are TRBV4-2 and TRBJ1-1, with D unresolved. V shed 0 bases and J shed 5 bases, with 10 bases lying between them. This CDR3 has 14 amino acids. Germline V gene lookup returns CDR1 LGHNA and CDR2 YNFKEQ. The CDR3 loop reads CASSQDTRVTEAFF. CDR3 DNA sequence: TGTGCCAGCAGCCAAGATACGAGGGTAACTGAAGCTTTCTTT.

The genes are TRBV14 and TRBJ1-1; 8 nucleotides agree with TRBD1. Germline V CDR1 and CDR2: SGHDN, FVKESK. The CDR3 runs 15 residues. J lost 1 base, V lost 2 bases, and 3 bases had no gene match. The CDR3 DNA reads as TGTGCCAGCAGCCAATGGGGGACAGGGAACACTGAAGCTTTCTTT. It translates to CASSQWGTGNTEAFF.

The chain carries TRBV9 and TRBJ1-2; D is undetermined. Trimming cost V 5 bases and J 4 bases, with 18 bases left between them. This CDR3 contains 15 residues. Germline CDR1 SGDLS, CDR2 YYNGEE. CDR3 nucleotides: TGTGCCAGCAGACCGGGAGTAGGAATTTCCTATGGCTACACCTTC. Translation: CASRPGVGISYGYTF.

The CDR3 loop is CIVRQGSNEQFF. CDR3 coding DNA: TGCATCGTCCGACAGGGATCAAATGAGCAGTTCTTC. The chain recombines TRBV29-1 with TRBJ2-1; 7 bases agree with TRBD1. This CDR3 has 12 amino acids. CDR1 and CDR2 (germline): SQVTM, ANQGSEA.

The chain uses TRBV6-5 and TRBJ1-2, with D tentatively TRBD1 (6 bases). Deletions cut 6 bases from V and 2 bases from J, with 10 bases between. The CDR3 contains 13 residues. From germline, CDR1 is MNHEY and CDR2 SVGAGI. Written as DNA, the CDR3 is TGTGCCAGCAGCCTCGACAGGAACTATGGCTACACCTTC. Protein: CASSLDRNYGYTF.

The gene calls are TRBV6-6 and TRBJ1-5; D is undetermined. V lost 2 bases, J lost 0 bases, and 11 bases lay in between. The CDR3 is 16 amino acids. The germline CDR1 and CDR2 sequences are MNHNY and SVGAGI (reference sequence). CDR3 in amino acids: CASSYRGGDSNQPQHF. CDR3 DNA sequence: TGTGCCAGCAGTTACAGAGGCGGAGATAGCAATCAGCCCCAGCATTTT.

This chain connects TRBV27 to TRBJ2-7, with TRBD1 matching 11 bases. The CDR3 is 18 residues long. The junction had 15 bases not matched to a gene; V was cut back by 5 bases and J by 3 bases. Germline V gene lookup returns CDR1 MNHEY and CDR2 SMNVEV (reference sequence). The CDR3 DNA reads TGTGCCAGCAGTCCGAGGACAGGGGGCGCAGAGTTGGTCTACGAGCAGTACTTC. Residues: CASSPRTGGAELVYEQYF.

This sequence joins TRBV2 and TRBJ2-7; D is possibly TRBD1 (5 bases). The CDR3 length is 15 residues. CDR1 and CDR2 from the germline V gene are SNHLY and FYNNEI. V was cut by 1 base and J by 2 bases, with 12 bases left in between. The CDR3 loop is CASSEGQGSTYEQYF. CDR3 nucleotide sequence: TGTGCCAGCAGTGAAGGGCAGGGAAGCACCTACGAGCAGTACTTC.

The rearrangement uses TRBV4-1 and TRBJ2-5, with 14 bases lining up with TRBD2. This CDR3 region has 19 residues. The germline V gene encodes CDR1 MGHRA and CDR2 YSYEKL. V gave up 3 bases and J gave up 2 bases; unmatched junction bases: 11. The CDR3 loop is CASSHGLAGGRGIQETQYF. As DNA, the CDR3 is TGCGCCAGCAGCCACGGACTAGCGGGGGGCCGCGGAATACAAGAGACCCAGTACTTC.

CDR3 protein: CASSDSPGQGASGYTF. For the CDR3, the DNA is TGTGCCAGCAGTGACTCGCCGGGACAGGGGGCGTCTGGCTACACCTTC. The chain is built from TRBV6-4 and TRBJ1-2; 12 positions agree with TRBD1. Germline CDR1 reads MRHNA; CDR2 reads SNTAGT. The CDR3 is made up of 16 amino acids. Trimming took 0 bases from V and 7 from J; bases not matched to a gene: 6.

This clone was counted a single time. The V gene is TRBV13, the J gene TRBJ2-1; possible D gene TRBD2, 7 bases. The CDR3 has 15 residues. From germline, CDR1 is PRHDT and CDR2 FYEKMQ (reference sequence). Between the trimmed V and J ends, which lost 4 bases and 2 bases, there was a span of 12 bases. The CDR3 is CASSSGGQPYNEQFF. Written as DNA, the CDR3 is TGTGCCAGCAGCTCGGGGGGACAACCCTACAATGAGCAGTTCTTC.

This chain uses TRBV10-3 with TRBJ2-1; 10 bases map to TRBD1. The trim removed 5 bases at V and 4 bases at J, leaving 5 bases unmatched. Per germline, CDR1 ENHRY and CDR2 SYGVKD. The CDR3 spans 15 residues. The DNA for the CDR3 is TGTGCCATCAGTACGACAGGGGGCTCGTACAATGAGCAGTTCTTC. Translation: CAISTTGGSYNEQFF.

The chain carries TRBV18 and TRBJ1-1; TRBD1 aligns across 7 bases. Germline V CDR1 and CDR2: KGHSH, LQKENI. The CDR3 sequence is 13 residues long. Trimming removed 6 bases from V and 6 bases from J; junction bases left unmatched: 7. CDR3 protein: CASSLDRPPEAFF. CDR3 nucleotides: TGTGCCAGCTCTTTGGACAGGCCTCCTGAAGCTTTCTTT.

This chain joins TRBV6-5 and TRBJ2-1; 11 bases agree with TRBD2. With V trimmed by 4 bases and J by 4 bases, 6 bases remained unmatched. CDR1 is MNHEY and CDR2 is SVGAGI in the germline V gene. This CDR3 has 16 amino acids. The CDR3 loop is CASSSLAGGPYNEQFF. The CDR3 bases are TGTGCCAGCAGTTCCTTAGCGGGGGGGCCGTACAATGAGCAGTTCTTC.

V is TRBV29-1 and J is TRBJ2-3, with TRBD2 matching 8 bases. CDR3 size: 14 residues. CDR1 and CDR2 from the germline V gene are SQVTM and ANQGSEA. With V trimmed by 6 bases and J by 0 bases, 5 bases remained unmatched. CDR3 bases: TGCAGCGTCATCCTAGCGGGTAGCACAGATACGCAGTATTTT. Residues: CSVILAGSTDTQYF.

The chain carries TRBV4-3 and TRBJ1-3; TRBD1 agrees at 9 bases. V lost 3 bases and J lost 7; bases outside the gene matches: 10. Germline V gene data show CDR1 as LGHNA and CDR2 as YSLEER. The CDR3 is 16 residues long. CDR3 in amino acids: CASSHNPGQGGNTIYF. The CDR3 nucleotides read TGCGCCAGCAGCCATAACCCGGGACAGGGCGGCAACACCATATATTTT.

The genes are TRBV28 and TRBJ1-2; 11 bases fit TRBD1. The trim removed 3 bases at V and 3 bases at J, leaving 12 bases unmatched. The CDR3 contains 18 residues. Germline V gene lookup returns CDR1 MDHEN and CDR2 SYDVKM. The CDR3, as DNA: TGTGCCAGCAGTTTGTCCCTCGGACAGGGGGCGTATGACTATGGCTACACCTTC. Residues: CASSLSLGQGAYDYGYTF.

The V call is TRBV19, the J call TRBJ1-1; TRBD1 agrees at 9 bases. From germline, CDR1 is LNHDA and CDR2 SQIVND (reference sequence). The V segment lost 7 bases and the J segment 11 bases; nucleotides outside the gene matches: 8. The CDR3 has 12 amino acids. CDR3 in amino acids: CASTQQGARAFF. The CDR3 DNA is TGTGCCAGTACGCAACAGGGGGCGCGGGCTTTCTTT. The full variable domain, in which reference TRBV19 and TRBJ1-1 provide the parts outside the CDR3, is DGGITQSPKYLFRKEGQNVTLSCEQNLNHDAMYWYRQDPGQGLRLIYYSQIVNDFQKGDIAEGYSVSREKKESFPLTVTSAQKNPTAFYLCASTQQGARAFFGQGTRLTVV.

The genes are TRBV2 and TRBJ2-1; D not certain. Germline V lookup: CDR1 SNHLY, CDR2 FYNNEI. Between the trimmed V and J ends, which lost 8 bases and 7 bases, there was a span of 12 bases. This CDR3 is 12 amino acids long. The CDR3 protein is CASFQRANEQFF. The CDR3 DNA reads TGTGCCAGCTTCCAAAGAGCTAATGAGCAGTTCTTC.